A selection of T cell receptor beta chains follows, all from one sample in a study of tumor-infiltrating lymphocytes in primary liver carcinoma. TCRdb re-called the multiplex PCR reads with MiXCR, one entry per CDR3 protein. This sample has 150,000 to 200,000 distinct CDR3 sequences; about 60% occur once, and the top ten carry around three quarters. Sequencing was done on a sample of peripheral blood. The receptor source for this set is a man aged 35-49 years with primary liver carcinoma and hepatitis B virus infection. The CDR3 runs from the conserved cysteine through the conserved F or W.

J: TRBJ2-3; V: TRBV10-3; CDR3: CAMGSGDRGLTDTQYF
J: TRBJ2-3; V: TRBV4-1; CDR3: CASSHISSGRGADTQYF
J: TRBJ1-1; V: TRBV28; CDR3: CASSLSRNTEAFF
J: TRBJ2-5; V: TRBV5-4; CDR3: CASSLSVSLEAEYF
J: TRBJ1-1; V: TRBV12-5; CDR3: CASGLGGYTEALF
J: TRBJ1-1; V: TRBV7-3; CDR3: CASSLQGGVTEAFF
J: TRBJ2-7; V: TRBV6-2/TRBV6-3; CDR3: CASTYDKGAYEQYF
J: TRBJ1-2; V: TRBV5-1; CDR3: CASSRSTDNYGYTF
J: TRBJ1-1; V: TRBV11-2; CDR3: CAGSPGHNTEAFF
J: TRBJ2-3; V: TRBV7-9; CDR3: CAGSLVPTSGSWPDTQYF
J: TRBJ2-2; V: TRBV12-3/TRBV12-4; CDR3: CASSPSDGYTGELFF
J: TRBJ2-7; V: TRBV6-5; CDR3: CATKQGYEQYF
J: TRBJ1-2; V: TRBV29-1; CDR3: CSWAHGYTF